This T cell receptor beta chain appears in the sequencing data of a study of technical replicates of blood from several donors. J was trimmed by 3 bases and V by 2 bases; bases with no gene match: 4. CDR3 size: 14 residues. Germline V gene data show CDR1 as MGHRA and CDR2 as YSYEKL. This clone was observed a single time. The repertoire was sequenced with immunoSEQ multiplex PCR; TCRdb's copy has only in-frame clones and lacks some. The sample lists 55,000 to 80,000 clones, just under 90% occurring once. This clonotype was sampled from a human donor in good health. Some clones in this sample may be carry-over from other donors' samples. The sample was PBMCs. The J gene is TRBJ2-7, the V gene TRBV4-1; 7 nucleotides align to TRBD1. CDR3 nucleotide sequence: TGCGCCAGCAGCCAACCGGGACAGAACTACGAGCAGTACTTC. This sequence encodes CASSQPGQNYEQYF.